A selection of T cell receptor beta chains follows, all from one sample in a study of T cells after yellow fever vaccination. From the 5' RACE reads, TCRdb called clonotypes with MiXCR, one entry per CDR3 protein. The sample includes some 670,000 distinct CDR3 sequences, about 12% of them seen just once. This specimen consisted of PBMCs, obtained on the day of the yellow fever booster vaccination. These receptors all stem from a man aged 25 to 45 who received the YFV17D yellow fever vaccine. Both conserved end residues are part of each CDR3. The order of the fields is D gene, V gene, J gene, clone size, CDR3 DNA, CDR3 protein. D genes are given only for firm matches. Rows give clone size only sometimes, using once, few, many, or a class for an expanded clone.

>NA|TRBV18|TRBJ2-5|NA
TGTGCCAGCGCAACGGGGGCGGGGAACCAAGAGACCCAGTACTTC
CASATGAGNQETQYF
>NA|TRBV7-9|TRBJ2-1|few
TGTGCCAGCAGTTGGGGTGGACTGGGGAATGAGCAGTTCTTC
CASSWGGLGNEQFF
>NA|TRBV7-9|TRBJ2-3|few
TGTGCCAGCAGCTTCGGTCCAGGCACAGATACGCAGTATTTT
CASSFGPGTDTQYF
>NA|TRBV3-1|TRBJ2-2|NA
TGTGCCAGCAGCCAAGATTTGCGGGGCGGCGAGCTGTTTTTT
CASSQDLRGGELFF
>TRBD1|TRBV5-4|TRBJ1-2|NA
TGTGCCAGCAAGTTTCAGGGGGCGGTCTATGGCTACACCTTC
CASKFQGAVYGYTF
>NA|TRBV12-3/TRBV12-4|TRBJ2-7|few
TGTGCCAGCAGCTCGGGGCCGGGTCGGGGGTCCTCCTACGAGCAGTACTTC
CASSSGPGRGSSYEQYF
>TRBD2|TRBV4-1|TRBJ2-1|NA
TGCGCCAGCAGCTTTTGGGGGGGAAAGCGGGAGGCCCAGAGCTCCTACAATGAGCAGTTCTTC
CASSFWGGKREAQSSYNEQFF
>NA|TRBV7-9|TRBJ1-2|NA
TGTGCCAGCACTCCCCCGAACGCTAACTATGGCTACACCTTC
CASTPPNANYGYTF
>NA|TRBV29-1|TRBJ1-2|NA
TGCAGCGTTGAGAAAGGGGGAGACGGCTACACCTTC
CSVEKGGDGYTF
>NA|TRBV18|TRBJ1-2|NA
TGTGCCAGCACCCGTGGAGGGAAAGCTTGGGACTATGGCTACACCTTC
CASTRGGKAWDYGYTF
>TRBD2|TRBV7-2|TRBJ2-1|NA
TGTGCCAGCAGTGATAGCGGGACTACCTACAATGAGCAGTTCTTC
CASSDSGTTYNEQFF
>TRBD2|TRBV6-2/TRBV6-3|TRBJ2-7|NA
TGTGCCAGCAGTTACGGGCTAGCGGGAGACGAGCAGTACTTC
CASSYGLAGDEQYF
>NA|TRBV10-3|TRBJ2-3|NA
TGTGCCATCGGGACGGGATTTCCAGATACGCAGTATTTT
CAIGTGFPDTQYF
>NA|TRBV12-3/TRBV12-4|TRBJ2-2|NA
TGTGCCAGCAGTTTCCTTCAGAACGGGGAGCTGTTTTTT
CASSFLQNGELFF
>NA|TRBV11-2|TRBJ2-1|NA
TGTGCCAGCAGCGTTAGTCTACTCTACAATGAGCAGTTCTTC
CASSVSLLYNEQFF
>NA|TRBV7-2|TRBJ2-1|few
TGTGCCAGCAGAGACAGACAGAATGAGCAGTTCTTC
CASRDRQNEQFF
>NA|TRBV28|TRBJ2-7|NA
TGTGCCAGCAGCCCCGGGCTCCTCTGCGAGCAGTACTTC
CASSPGLLCEQYF
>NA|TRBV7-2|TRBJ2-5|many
TGTGCCAGCAGCTTTTACAGGGAGCAAGAGACCCAGTACTTC
CASSFYREQETQYF
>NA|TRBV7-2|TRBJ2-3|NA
TGTGCCAGCAGCTGGCTCGGTACGCAGTATTTT
CASSWLGTQYF
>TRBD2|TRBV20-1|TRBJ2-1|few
TGCAGTGCTATCGGGGGGTCCTTGAGTGAGCAGTTCTTC
CSAIGGSLSEQFF
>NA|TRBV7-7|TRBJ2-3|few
TGTGCTAGCAGCTTAGAGGGGACCATTCTAACAGATACGCAGTATTTT
CASSLEGTILTDTQYF
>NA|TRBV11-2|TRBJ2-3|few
TGTGCCAGCAGCTCTACGGAGGGCCGGAGCACAGATACGCAGTATTTT
CASSSTEGRSTDTQYF
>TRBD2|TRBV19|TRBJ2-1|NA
TGTGCCAGTAGTTTCACCGGGACTAGCGGGAGATATGAGCAGTTCTTC
CASSFTGTSGRYEQFF
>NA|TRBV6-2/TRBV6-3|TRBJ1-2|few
TGTGCCAGCACCACCGGGGGCGCAAACTATGGCTACACCTTC
CASTTGGANYGYTF
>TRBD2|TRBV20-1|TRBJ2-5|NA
TGCAGTGCTAGAGGACTAGCGGGATCTCTGGAGACCCAGTACTTC
CSARGLAGSLETQYF
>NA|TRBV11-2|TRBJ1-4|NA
TGTGCCAGCAGCTTAGATCTAGGGAATGAAAAACTGTTTTTT
CASSLDLGNEKLFF
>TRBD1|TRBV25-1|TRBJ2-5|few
TGTGCCAGCAGTGAGGCGGGCGACAGGGGGCAGGGGACCCAGTACTTC
CASSEAGDRGQGTQYF